The 22 T cell receptor beta chains in this list originate from one sample, sequenced in a study of a mutant IDH1 vaccine in newly diagnosed glioma. The antigens for these receptors are not known. TCRdb keeps only in-frame clones here, not all; method: immunoSEQ multiplex PCR. Among more than 40,000 clones, around 90% were seen once, and the ten largest hold 5.7%. Documented time point: week 35, safety follow-up. A 20-mer mutant IDH1 peptide at 300 ug was injected subcutaneously with topical imiquimod. The specimen was PBMCs, collected from a glioma patient whose treatment included an IDH1 peptide vaccine. The receptors were gathered from a woman in her 40s with glioma.

Only one count was recorded for this clone. The sample carries other DNA sequences with the same CDR3. The chain carries TRBV27 and TRBJ2-2; the D gene is possibly TRBD2 (5 bases). V was shortened by 5 bases and J by 2 bases, with 6 bases between the two germline ends. Germline CDR1 reads MNHEY; CDR2 reads SMNVEV (reference sequence). The CDR3 has 13 amino acids. CDR3 DNA: TGTGCCAGCAGTCTAGCCAACACCGGGGAGCTGTTTTTT. It encodes CASSLANTGELFF.

The chain links TRBV14 to TRBJ2-7; 10 nucleotides align to TRBD2. There are 18 residues in the CDR3. Germline trimming cut 8 bases from V and 3 bases from J; bases unmatched to any gene: 19. In germline, CDR1 is SGHDN, CDR2 FVKESK. CDR3 protein: CASSLLAGTSGLGYEQYF. The DNA of the CDR3 is TGTGCCAGCTCCCTACTAGCGGGGACCTCTGGTTTGGGCTACGAGCAGTACTTC.

The CDR3 DNA sequence: TGTGCCAGCAGTGAAACTAGGCTAGCGGGGAGGGAGACCCAGTACTTC. The encoded protein is CASSETRLAGRETQYF. The chain links TRBV6-1 to TRBJ2-5, with 9 bases identical to TRBD2. Germline V CDR1 and CDR2: MNHNS, SASEGT. V was pared by 2 bases and J by 5 bases, with 9 bases of the junction left unmatched. This CDR3 has 16 amino acids.

The J gene is TRBJ2-2, the V gene TRBV7-9, with 7 bases identical to TRBD2. J gave up 6 bases and V 5 bases, and 9 bases lay outside the gene matches. This CDR3 region has 15 residues. CDR1 and CDR2 from the germline V gene are SEHNR and FQNEAQ (reference sequence). Here the CDR3 reads CASSQWRTSAGELFF. In DNA, the CDR3 is TGTGCCAGCAGCCAATGGCGGACTAGTGCCGGGGAGCTGTTTTTT.

Only one count was recorded for this clone. The chain's CDR3 is CASASGQLSGEQYF. CDR3 bases: TGTGCCAGCGCCTCGGGACAGCTGTCGGGGGAGCAGTACTTC. This chain links TRBV2 with TRBJ2-7; TRBD1 matches 7 bases. The germline V gene encodes CDR1 SNHLY and CDR2 FYNNEI. The junction had 14 bases not matched to a gene; V was cut back by 8 bases and J by 7 bases. This CDR3 has 14 amino acids.

J is TRBJ2-7 and V is TRBV29-1, with 7 bases that match TRBD2. The CDR3 runs 15 residues. V shed 7 bases and J 0 bases; nucleotides not matched to a gene: 12. The germline gives CDR1 SQVTM, CDR2 ANQGSEA. The CDR3 spells CSADVASGSSYEQYF. In nucleotides, the CDR3 is TGCAGCGCCGACGTCGCTAGCGGCTCCTCCTACGAGCAGTACTTC.

The chain links TRBV19 to TRBJ2-7; 10 bases agree with TRBD1. This CDR3 contains 17 residues. Germline V gene lookup returns CDR1 LNHDA and CDR2 SQIVND (reference sequence). The trim removed 4 bases at V and 0 bases at J, leaving 9 bases unmatched. Here the CDR3 DNA reads TGTGCCAGTAGTAGGAGCCCGGGACAGGGGTTCTCCTACGAGCAGTACTTC. Encoded protein: CASSRSPGQGFSYEQYF.

This clone was observed a single time. V and J are TRBV10-2 and TRBJ2-5; 7 bases agree with TRBD1. V lost 2 bases, J lost 2 bases, and 5 bases stayed unmatched. Germline V lookup: CDR1 WSHSY, CDR2 SAAADI. The CDR3 is made up of 15 amino acids. This CDR3 reads CASSEPGQKQETQYF. In nucleotides, the CDR3 is TGCGCCAGCAGTGAGCCGGGACAGAAGCAAGAGACCCAGTACTTC.

V and J are TRBV28 and TRBJ1-5; D perhaps matches TRBD1 (6 bases). This CDR3 is built from 15 residues. Germline V gene sequence: CDR1 MDHEN, CDR2 SYDVKM. The V end lost 8 bases, the J end lost 0 bases, and 14 bases lay between the germline ends. The CDR3 DNA sequence: TGTGCCAGCGGATTAAGACAGGATAGCAATCAGCCCCAGCATTTT. The encoded protein is CASGLRQDSNQPQHF.

The chain has TRBV4-1 and TRBJ1-6; D is unclear. The CDR3 extends over 14 amino acids. V was clipped by 2 bases and J by 8 bases, with 10 bases between them. CDR1 and CDR2 (germline): MGHRA, YSYEKL. The DNA of the CDR3 is TGCGCCAGCAGCCAACAAGAAGAGGATTCACCCCTCCACTTT. Translated, it gives CASSQQEEDSPLHF.

This clone has just one count. CDR3 loop: CASSLVTGSGANVLTF. The DNA of the CDR3 is TGTGCCAGCAGCTTAGTTACAGGGTCTGGGGCCAACGTCCTGACTTTC. The chain joins TRBV11-2 to TRBJ2-6, with D maybe TRBD1 (6 bases). CDR1 and CDR2 (germline): SGHAT, FQNNGV. V was pared by 1 base and J by 1 base, with 8 bases between. CDR3 length equals 16 residues. Filled out from reference TRBV11-2 and TRBJ2-6, the complete variable domain reads EAGVAQSPRYKIIEKRQSVAFWCNPISGHATLYWYQQILGQGPKLLIQFQNNGVVDDSQLPKDRFSAERLKGVDSTLKIQPAKLEDSAVYLCASSLVTGSGANVLTFGAGSRLTVL.

The chain joins TRBV7-8 to TRBJ2-7, with D possibly being TRBD2 (5 bases). The CDR3 has 14 amino acids. V was shortened by 5 bases and J by 3 bases, with 14 bases between the two germline ends. The germline gives CDR1 SGHVS, CDR2 FQNEAQ. The chain's CDR3 is CASSLHGGSYEQYF. For the CDR3, the DNA is TGTGCCAGCAGCCTTCATGGTGGGAGCTACGAGCAGTACTTC.

The chain employs TRBV5-1 and TRBJ2-1; D not certain. The germline V gene encodes CDR1 SGHRS and CDR2 YFSETQ. Trimming removed 6 bases at V and 3 bases at J, with 16 bases between. The CDR3 is 15 amino acids. CDR3 in amino acids: CASKTDPAIYNEQFF. The CDR3 DNA reads as TGCGCCAGCAAGACTGATCCAGCGATCTACAATGAGCAGTTCTTC.

V and J are TRBV4-2 and TRBJ2-2; the D gene is possibly TRBD1 (6 bases). CDR3 length: 17 amino acids. V lost 1 base and J 0 bases, leaving 12 bases between the germline ends. Germline V gives CDR1 LGHNA, CDR2 YNFKEQ. The CDR3 here is CASSQGVGTSNTGELFF. The CDR3 coding sequence is TGTGCCAGCAGCCAAGGGGTCGGGACATCGAACACCGGGGAGCTGTTTTTT.

This rearrangement joins TRBV19 to TRBJ1-2; D is possibly TRBD1 (5 bases). Trimming removed 3 bases from V and 4 bases from J, with 15 bases in between. The CDR3 spans 15 residues. Germline V lookup: CDR1 LNHDA, CDR2 SQIVND (reference sequence). The CDR3: CASSIWGISSYGYTF. The CDR3 DNA is TGTGCCAGTAGTATTTGGGGGATCAGTAGCTATGGCTACACCTTC.

J is TRBJ1-5 and V is TRBV19; TRBD1 matches at 8 bases. V gave up 8 bases and J gave up 4 bases; unmatched junction bases: 10. This CDR3 is built from 15 residues. Germline CDR1 and CDR2: LNHDA and SQIVND (reference sequence). CDR3 sequence (DNA): TGTGCCAGTGCACTCTTTCAGGGGGCGAATCAGCCCCAGCATTTT. This translates into CASALFQGANQPQHF.

The V and J genes are TRBV2 and TRBJ1-6; D not resolved. Trimming cost V 8 bases and J 0 bases, with 8 bases left between them. CDR3 size: 14 residues. Germline values: CDR1 SNHLY, CDR2 FYNNEI. The CDR3 DNA is TGTGCCAGCGGGGTGAGCTCCTATAATTCACCCCTCCACTTT. Translating gives CASGVSSYNSPLHF.

In this sample, this clone turned up once. The rearrangement links TRBV29-1 to TRBJ1-2, with D unclear. Germline CDR1 reads SQVTM; CDR2 reads ANQGSEA. The germline V and J ends were trimmed by 5 bases and 4 bases, with 11 bases remaining between them. CDR3 length: 12 amino acids. The CDR3 nucleotides read TGCAGCGTTTTCGGCCCCTTCTATGGCTACACCTTC. It codes for CSVFGPFYGYTF. The whole variable domain, remainder taken from reference TRBV29-1 and TRBJ1-2, is SAVISQKPSRDICQRGTSLTIQCQVDSQVTMMFWYRQQPGQSLTLIATANQGSEATYESGFVIDKFPISRPNLTFSTLTVSNMSPEDSSIYLCSVFGPFYGYTFGSGTRLTVV.

A single count supports this clone. J is TRBJ2-3 and V is TRBV6-6; D is undetermined. The germline V and J ends were trimmed by 8 bases and 2 bases, with 8 bases remaining between them. The CDR3 is 12 residues long. Germline loops: CDR1 MNHNY, CDR2 SVGAGI (reference sequence). This CDR3 is CASGLYTDTQYF. CDR3 sequence (DNA): TGTGCCAGCGGTCTTTACACAGATACGCAGTATTTT.

This chain connects TRBV5-1 to TRBJ2-1; perhaps TRBD2 as D (5 bases). The germline V gene has CDR1 SGHRS and CDR2 YFSETQ. The CDR3 contains 15 residues. Trimming left V 0 bases short and J 0 bases short, with 7 bases between. The CDR3 loop is CASSLGDYSYNEQFF. CDR3 coding DNA: TGCGCCAGCAGCTTGGGAGACTACTCCTACAATGAGCAGTTCTTC. Looking up the rest from reference TRBV5-1 and TRBJ2-1 gives the full variable domain: KAGVTQTPRYLIKTRGQQVTLSCSPISGHRSVSWYQQTPGQGLQFLFEYFSETQRNKGNFPGRFSGRQFSNSRSEMNVSTLELGDSALYLCASSLGDYSYNEQFFGPGTRLTVL.

This chain joins TRBV7-2 and TRBJ2-7; D not certain. This CDR3 is built from 13 residues. Trimming pared 3 bases from V and 3 bases from J, leaving 9 bases between. CDR1 SGHTA and CDR2 FQGNSA come from the germline V gene. The CDR3: CASSLWSDYEQYF. The CDR3 nucleotides read TGTGCCAGCAGCTTGTGGAGCGACTACGAGCAGTACTTC.

The chain employs TRBV6-6 and TRBJ1-1; tentative D call: TRBD1 (6 bases). V was clipped by 6 bases and J by 1 base, with 15 bases between them. This CDR3 comprises 15 residues. Germline V gene sequence: CDR1 MNHNY, CDR2 SVGAGI (reference sequence). This CDR3 reads CASSPIRTENTEAFF. CDR3 in DNA: TGTGCCAGCAGCCCTATCAGGACAGAGAACACTGAAGCTTTCTTT.